Each of the 21 T cell receptor beta chains below was sequenced from the same sample in a study of cytomegalovirus exposure and HLA in healthy donors. It was with 60 Vbeta and 13 Jbeta primers that the PCR ran. The method was immunoSEQ multiplex PCR; TCRdb's version includes in-frame clones alone and lacks a portion of them. Of 130,000 to 150,000 clones listed, approximately 80% are singletons. Sequenced: PBMCs. These receptors all come from a woman between 18 and 30 years old in good health and CMV-seropositive.

The rearrangement links TRBV9 to TRBJ2-5, with a weak D call TRBD2 (5 bases). Germline V gives CDR1 SGDLS, CDR2 YYNGEE. The CDR3 runs 15 residues. The V end lost 0 bases, the J end lost 11 bases, and 20 bases lay between the germline ends. The CDR3 loop reads CASSVATAPREEQYF. Written as DNA, the CDR3 is TGTGCCAGCAGCGTAGCTACGGCGCCTCGGGAAGAGCAGTACTTC. Full variable domain (missing parts from reference TRBV9 and TRBJ2-5): DSGVTQTPKHLITATGQRVTLRCSPRSGDLSVYWYQQSLDQGLQFLIQYYNGEERAKGNILERFSAQQFPDLHSELNLSSLELGDSALYFCASSVATAPREEQYFGPGTRLLVL.

The chain recombines TRBV5-8 with TRBJ2-3, with D possibly being TRBD1 (6 bases). With 3 bases removed from V and 0 bases from J, the gap between germline ends came to 8 bases. Germline V gene lookup returns CDR1 SGHTS and CDR2 YDEGEE. CDR3 length: 14 amino acids. The CDR3 protein is CASSSDSSTDTQYF. The CDR3 DNA is TGTGCCAGCAGCTCGGACAGTAGCACAGATACGCAGTATTTT.

V usage is TRBV5-8 and J usage is TRBJ1-5; D unclear. V lost 5 bases to trimming and J lost 6 bases, with 12 bases between them. The CDR3 is 13 residues long. Germline loops: CDR1 SGHTS, CDR2 YDEGEE. The CDR3: CASRTAGGQPQHF. CDR3 nucleotide sequence: TGTGCCAGCAGAACCGCCGGCGGTCAGCCCCAGCATTTT.

The chain uses TRBV27 and TRBJ2-5; 9 bases agree with TRBD1. The J call may be faulty, since TRBJ2-7 better matches the DNA end. CDR1 and CDR2 (germline): MNHEY, SMNVEV (reference sequence). This CDR3 is 17 amino acids long. CDR3 residues: CASSLSRVGQGTYEQYF. CDR3 DNA: TGTGCCAGCAGTTTATCCCGGGTGGGACAGGGAACCTACGAGCAGTACTTC.

This chain uses TRBV9 with TRBJ2-5, with D perhaps TRBD2 (5 bases). The CDR3 covers 15 residues. Germline-derived CDR1 and CDR2 are SGDLS and YYNGEE. Trimming removed 0 bases from V and 5 bases from J, with 14 bases in between. The CDR3 loop is CASSVGGQWWETQYF. CDR3 DNA sequence: TGTGCCAGCAGCGTAGGAGGGCAGTGGTGGGAGACCCAGTACTTC.

The chain joins TRBV19 to TRBJ1-3; D ambiguous. Trimming pared 5 bases from V and 4 bases from J, leaving 6 bases between. This CDR3 has 12 residues. Per the germline V gene, CDR1 is LNHDA and CDR2 is SQIVND (reference sequence). This CDR3 reads CASSLLGNTIYF. The CDR3, as DNA: TGTGCCAGTAGTCTCTTGGGAAACACCATATATTTT.

This chain uses TRBV6-5 with TRBJ2-3; a possible D gene is TRBD2 (5 bases). CDR1 and CDR2 from the germline V gene are MNHEY and SVGAGI. The CDR3 totals 15 residues. Trimming stripped 0 bases from V and 6 bases from J, with 13 bases between. The CDR3 region has the DNA TGTGCCAGCAGTTACTCGTTTGCGCGGGCTGATACGCAGTATTTT. Its translation is CASSYSFARADTQYF.

The rearrangement joins TRBV9 to TRBJ2-5; D not resolved. The length of the CDR3 is 13 residues. Looked up from germline, CDR1 is SGDLS and CDR2 is YYNGEE. With 2 bases removed from V and 4 bases from J, the gap between germline ends came to 9 bases. CDR3: CASSVDEAETQYF. The DNA for the CDR3 is TGTGCCAGCAGCGTCGACGAGGCAGAGACCCAGTACTTC. Supplemented by reference TRBV9 and TRBJ2-5, the full variable domain reads DSGVTQTPKHLITATGQRVTLRCSPRSGDLSVYWYQQSLDQGLQFLIQYYNGEERAKGNILERFSAQQFPDLHSELNLSSLELGDSALYFCASSVDEAETQYFGPGTRLLVL.

The chain recombines TRBV10-3 with TRBJ1-1, with a tentative D call TRBD1 (5 bases). The V end lost 2 bases, the J end lost 7 bases, and 8 bases lay between the germline ends. CDR1 and CDR2 (germline): ENHRY, SYGVKD. The CDR3 loop spans 12 amino acids. The CDR3 DNA follows: TGTGCCATCAGTGAGCCCGGGGGTGAAGCTTTCTTT. It yields the protein CAISEPGGEAFF.

CDR3 residues: CASSLGWTSSNEQFF. For the CDR3, the DNA is TGTGCCAGCAGCTTAGGGTGGACTAGCAGCAATGAGCAGTTCTTC. The J gene is TRBJ2-1, the V gene TRBV7-9; 8 bases align to TRBD2. This CDR3 has 15 residues. V gave up 1 base and J gave up 6 bases; unmatched junction bases: 5. CDR1 and CDR2 (germline): SEHNR, FQNEAQ (reference sequence).

The CDR3 nucleotides are TGTGCCAGCAGCCAATCGGGTTTGGGAGCTGGAAACACCATATATTTT. Its translation: CASSQSGLGAGNTIYF. The chain uses TRBV14 and TRBJ1-3; D is ambiguous. Germline V gene lookup returns CDR1 SGHDN and CDR2 FVKESK. This CDR3 spans 16 amino acids. V lost 2 bases to trimming and J lost 2 bases, with 13 bases between them.

The gene calls are TRBV6-4 and TRBJ2-3, with TRBD2 matching over 9 bases. Germline V gene data show CDR1 as MRHNA and CDR2 as SNTAGT. Trimming took 6 bases from V and 1 from J; bases not matched to a gene: 2. This CDR3 is 14 amino acids long. This chain's CDR3 is CASRKRGGTDTQYF. The CDR3 DNA reads as TGTGCCAGCAGAAAGCGGGGGGGCACAGATACGCAGTATTTT.

This clone was seen more than once but under ten times. The chain is built from TRBV18 and TRBJ1-5, with D tentatively TRBD1 (6 bases). This CDR3 is 16 amino acids long. The V end was cut by 5 bases, the J end by 0 bases, with 14 bases between. Germline V gene data show CDR1 as KGHSH and CDR2 as LQKENI. CDR3 amino acids: CASSTTQGRSNQPQHF. CDR3 nucleotide sequence: TGTGCCAGCTCAACCACGCAGGGGCGTAGCAATCAGCCCCAGCATTTT. The variable domain in full, completed from reference TRBV18 and TRBJ1-5, reads NAGVMQNPRHLVRRRGQEARLRCSPMKGHSHVYWYRQLPEEGLKFMVYLQKENIIDESGMPKERFSAEFPKEGPSILRIQQVVRGDSAAYFCASSTTQGRSNQPQHFGDGTRLSIL.

As to this clone: This is likely a read error, given that the CDR3 carries no conserved phenylalanine or tryptophan at its end. The limits of the CDR3 on the DNA are not certain, so only TCRdb's listed CDR3 is given. The V and J genes are TRBV1 and TRBJ1-1. TRBV1 is a pseudogene locus. 11 amino acids form the CDR3, both terminal residues included. CDR3 in amino acids: CTSKAGTLRGD.

A remark on this clone: An end of the junction does not agree with germline; a read error may underlie this. The genes are TRBV29-1 and TRBJ2-1, with TRBD1 matching over 8 bases. The CDR3 is made up of 14 amino acids. Germline CDR1 is SQVTM and CDR2 is ANQGSEA. CDR3 sequence reads: CSVKDRGTYNEQFF. CDR3 sequence (DNA): TGCAGCGTTAAAGACAGGGGTACCTACAATGAGCAGTTCTTC.

This clone was found once. This chain connects TRBV9 to TRBJ1-1; D is ambiguous. Trimming took 0 bases from V and 1 from J, leaving 10 bases between them. CDR3 length: 15 residues. CDR1 is SGDLS and CDR2 is YYNGEE in the germline V gene. CDR3 coding DNA: TGTGCCAGCAGCGTAGCCCCGGTAGAGAACACTGAAGCTTTCTTT. It specifies CASSVAPVENTEAFF.

The rearrangement joins TRBV5-1 to TRBJ2-3, with TRBD1 matching 10 bases. V shed 5 bases, J shed 6 bases, and the junction held 6 bases outside the gene matches. The CDR3 runs 14 residues. Germline V lookup: CDR1 SGHRS, CDR2 YFSETQ. CDR3 DNA sequence: TGCGCCAGCAGTACCGGGACAGGGGTCGATACGCAGTATTTT. Protein sequence: CASSTGTGVDTQYF.

This clone has only one observation. The rearrangement uses TRBV28 and TRBJ1-2, with D possibly matching TRBD1 (5 bases). CDR1 and CDR2 (germline): MDHEN, SYDVKM. The CDR3 has 18 amino acids. Trimming took off 1 base at V and 3 bases at J, with 21 bases between the two ends. As DNA, the CDR3 is TGTGCCAGCAGTTTATCGGGTGGGCAGACAGCAGTTCACTATGGCTACACCTTC. Translation gives CASSLSGGQTAVHYGYTF.

The chain joins TRBV7-5 to TRBJ1-4; TRBD1 reflects the table's D call only, with no check against the DNA. TRBV7-5 is annotated as a pseudogene. The CDR3 consists of 13 residues. The CDR3 coding sequence is TGTGCCACCTCACAGGGTGATAATGAAAAACTGTTTTTT. Translation: CATSQGDNEKLFF.

V and J are TRBV7-8 and TRBJ1-5; TRBD1 matches 8 bases. CDR3 length equals 16 residues. Germline lookup yields CDR1 SGHVS and CDR2 FQNEAQ. J gave up 0 bases and V 4 bases, and 5 bases lay outside the gene matches. CDR3 region: CASSSRTGRSNQPQHF. In DNA form, the CDR3 reads TGTGCCAGCAGCTCAAGGACAGGGCGTAGCAATCAGCCCCAGCATTTT. Full variable domain (rest looked up from reference TRBV7-8 and TRBJ1-5): GAGVSQSPRYKVAKRGQDVALRCDPISGHVSLFWYQQALGQGPEFLTYFQNEAQLDKSGLPSDRFFAERPEGSVSTLKIQRTQQEDSAVYLCASSSRTGRSNQPQHFGDGTRLSIL.

The chain employs TRBV21-1 and TRBJ1-2. TRBV21-1 is designated a pseudogene. This CDR3 region has 12 residues. This chain's CDR3 is CASSKGECGYTF. Written as DNA, the CDR3 is TGTGCCAGCAGCAAAGGGGAGTGCGGCTACACCTTC.